Described below is a single T cell receptor (beta chain) sequence and its context. This receptor's antigen is unknown. The sample holds no much larger clone one base away, and base qualities are not on file. The source of the sample is a study of tissue T cells after allogeneic stem cell transplantation (dated by TCRdb to the early 2020s). For context, the study as a whole: If a tissue had multiple samples, a pathologist reviewed H&E sections so that samples with histologically apparent lymphocytes got priority for sequencing. Using research autopsies of patients with and without GVHD, plus mouse models of GVHD, the study profiled TCR beta repertoires across many tissues. On the human side, the study was prospective and observational, with no blinding or randomization. The study at large found these results: Within patients, how anatomically similar tissues were was a major factor shaping TCR repertoire composition, regardless of disease or transplant status. Few T cell clones were found to be shared across patients, but shared repertoire signatures across patients were revealed in a tissue-specific fashion by motif-based clustering. No blood samples were available for the non-GVHD comparator patients. The patient cohort was small and clinically heterogeneous, and sampling depth was acknowledged as a limitation. In both patients and mice, T cells from blood and spleen covered only a limited part of the TCR repertoire found in tissues. The study did not establish which tissue TCRs were alloreactive or antigen-specific, and some clones may have been host cells that persisted.

The library was made by the immunoSEQ multiplex PCR assay. Adaptive Biotechnologies performed the TCRbeta CDR3 sequencing at survey depth and reported CDR3 sequences, V/J genes, productive frequency and template counts. Amplification of TCR beta CDR3 regions started from genomic DNA instead of RNA. Concerning the study's data processing: Pairwise repertoire overlap between tissues was quantified with Jensen-Shannon divergence, where 1 means complete divergence and 0 identical. Tissues were grouped by single-linkage agglomerative hierarchical clustering of pairwise JSD values, and the clustering results were shown as dendrograms. All patient samples were analyzed with GLIPH2 using simulation_depth 1000, kmer_min_depth 3 and cdr3_length_cutoff 8, and only groups containing more than two unique CDR3s were kept. In a standardized tissue-overlap score, Jaccard GLIPH-group overlap across patients was extrapolated to a standard repertoire size of 1000 clones. To look at how diversity was associated with clinical or experimental variables, linear mixed-effect models were used, with tissue treated as a fixed effect and individual treated as a random effect. In its TCRdb copy, this immuneACCESS table keeps in-frame sequences only and misses some clones. Where compared with another copy, unresolved V genes explain less than half of these, and the others have no known cause. V and J calls and clone size come straight from that table; D and trimming were deduced from the DNA. This sample comprises around 5,300 clones, roughly three quarters of them detected only once. Of the sample, 7.7% falls within the top ten clones.

What the time point label conveys for this sample: human tissue collected at research (rapid) autopsy. Three non-HCT comparator patients with other cancers, having at least five GI tract samples and no known GI disease at death, were selected retrospectively. Autopsy tissues included GI sites from esophagus to rectum, liver, skin and lymphoid organs including spleen, after a median post-mortem interval of around 9.8 hours. Autopsy specimens were bisected, with one portion flash-frozen in liquid nitrogen and the rest formalin-fixed; GI outer muscle layers were removed. To extract genomic DNA from frozen tissues, either the Mag-Bind Blood & Tissue DNA HDQ 96 Kit on a Chemagic 360 or the DNeasy Blood & Tissue Kit was used. Because of concern about red blood cell contamination, extracted DNA was further purified using the Genomic DNA Clean & Concentrator-25 kit. The junction shows trimming of 6 bases on V and 1 base on J, plus 16 bases between the germline ends. Per the germline V gene (reference sequence), MNHNY is the CDR1 and SVGAGI is the CDR2. The CDR3, from cysteine to phenylalanine, totals 15 residues. Only CDR3 DNA is held: 45 bases, read in frame from base 1.

The sequence was collected from an older female donor with lung cancer. The sample here was tissue from the colon, taken at autopsy. The chain joins TRBV6-6 to TRBJ2-7; a tentative D call is TRBD2 (6 bases match). The CDR3 loop reads CASRGRDWISYEQYF. The DNA sequence is TGTGCCAGCAGAGGCCGGGACTGGATTTCCTACGAGCAGTACTTC.